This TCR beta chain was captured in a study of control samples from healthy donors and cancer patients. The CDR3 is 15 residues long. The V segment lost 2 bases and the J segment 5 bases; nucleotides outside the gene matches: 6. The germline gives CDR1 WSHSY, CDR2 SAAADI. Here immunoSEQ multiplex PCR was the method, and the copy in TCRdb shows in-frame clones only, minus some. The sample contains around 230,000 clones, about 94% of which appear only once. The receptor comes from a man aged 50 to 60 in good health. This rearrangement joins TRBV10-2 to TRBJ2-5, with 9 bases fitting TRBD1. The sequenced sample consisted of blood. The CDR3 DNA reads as TGCGCCAGCAGTGAGCGACAGGGGGTGATTGAGACCCAGTACTTC. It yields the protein CASSERQGVIETQYF.